This T cell receptor beta chain was found in a study of cytomegalovirus exposure and HLA in healthy donors. On this clone itself: Its specificity is unknown.

Study conclusions and caveats: Later work found most CMV-associated TCR beta chains apparently HLA-restricted. Rarity characterized most TCR sequences, yet some public TCRs appeared in many donors.

The primer mix had 60 Vbeta and 13 Jbeta primers. Data came from immunoSEQ multiplex PCR; TCRdb stores just in-frame clones and leaves some out. The sample gives 150,000 to 200,000 clones, more than 80% of which show up once; 4.9% is in the top ten. Sample: PBMCs. The origin of this receptor is a woman younger than 35 in good health and CMV-seropositive.

The DNA for the CDR3 is TGTGCCAGCAGTGAAACACGGGGAGTGGGGAACAATGAGCAGTTCTTC. It is translated as CASSETRGVGNNEQFF. The genes are TRBV2 and TRBJ2-1; tentative D call: TRBD2 (5 bases). The CDR3 loop spans 16 amino acids. The germline V gene has CDR1 SNHLY and CDR2 FYNNEI. The V and J ends lost 2 bases and 5 bases respectively, with 16 bases between them.